These T cell receptor beta chains were read from a single sample in a study of CD8 T cells in ankylosing spondylitis. TCRdb re-analysed the 5' RACE reads in MiXCR, keeping a single row per CDR3 protein. The data hold around 40,000 distinct CDR3 sequences, with roughly 2.5% observed a single time. The sequencing sample was made of blood, either unsorted or a sorted T cell fraction (not recorded which). Every receptor here comes from a male donor with ankylosing spondylitis or in good health (not recorded which). Both conserved end residues are trimmed from each CDR3. The D gene is left open where the match is weak. Size values are once, few and many counts, or a class for expanded clones, and some rows have none.

.,.,TRBV9,TRBJ2-7,ASSPRLLSNEQY
many,.,TRBV9,TRBJ1-1,ASSVGAGPMNTEAF
many,.,TRBV9,TRBJ1-6,ASSVDRSPLH
many,TRBD2,TRBV9,TRBJ2-7,ASSVGVSGSFDEQY
.,.,TRBV9,TRBJ2-3,ASSVTPKDTQY
many,.,TRBV9,TRBJ1-2,ASSGIKGGYT
many,TRBD1,TRBV9,TRBJ1-4,ASSARDRGIEKLF
many,.,TRBV9,TRBJ2-5,ASSVARSGETQY
many,.,TRBV9,TRBJ1-4,ASSVDATNEKLF
many,TRBD1,TRBV9,TRBJ2-3,ASSKTGGSADTQY
many,TRBD2,TRBV9,TRBJ2-1,ASSVEAGGYNEQF
.,.,TRBV9,TRBJ2-1,ASSVDSDSYNEQF
many,TRBD1,TRBV9,TRBJ1-2,ASSDGQGSLSYGYT
many,.,TRBV7-2,TRBJ1-2,ASSLQFGGRRSYGYT
many,TRBD1,TRBV9,TRBJ1-3,ASSRAGTGAPHPIY
many,.,TRBV9,TRBJ1-1,ASSGAANTEAF
many,.,TRBV9,TRBJ1-5,ASSPQGGGNQPQH
many,.,TRBV9,TRBJ2-5,ASSVAGGLEETQY
many,.,TRBV9,TRBJ2-2,ASSVVPGATGELF
many,.,TRBV9,TRBJ1-2,ASSTPAVSGYT
many,TRBD2,TRBV9,TRBJ2-7,ASSVATGGYEQY
many,.,TRBV9,TRBJ1-1,ASSVDHAGDKTF
medium-sized,TRBD2,TRBV9,TRBJ2-1,ASSAKNGVRGGDEQF
many,.,TRBV9,TRBJ2-5,ASSATPQETQY
many,TRBD1,TRBV9,TRBJ1-6,ASSVAEGGPSPLH
many,TRBD2,TRBV9,TRBJ2-7,ASSVDGTGGPREQY
many,.,TRBV9,TRBJ2-7,ASSVGAPAPEQY
many,.,TRBV9,TRBJ2-2,ASSVAASGELF
many,.,TRBV9,TRBJ1-1,ASSVVGIPGAF
many,.,TRBV9,TRBJ1-3,ASSVDGVGNTIY
many,.,TRBV9,TRBJ2-7,ASSVEGQGRGEQY
many,TRBD2,TRBV9,TRBJ2-1,ASSLAGGLYNEQF
many,TRBD1,TRBV9,TRBJ2-1,ASSVVGQGEGQVNEQF
many,.,TRBV9,TRBJ2-6,ASSLGADGANVLT
many,TRBD1,TRBV9,TRBJ2-5,ASSATGDGGTQY
many,.,TRBV9,TRBJ2-3,ASSVDLGVADTQY
many,TRBD2,TRBV9,TRBJ2-3,ASSPGLAGGSDTQY
many,TRBD1,TRBV9,TRBJ1-1,ASSVRDRGQGEAF
many,.,TRBV21-1,TRBJ2-2,ASRNSPRLDSNTGELF
many,TRBD2,TRBV9,TRBJ2-5,ASSAGWSSGNNQETQY
many,TRBD2,TRBV9,TRBJ2-7,ASSRNPSGQRNEQY
few,.,TRBV9,TRBJ2-1,ASSGDMSSYNEQF
.,TRBD2,TRBV9,TRBJ2-1,ASRRSGSLYNEQF
many,.,TRBV9,TRBJ2-7,ASSTNRDSDSYEQY
many,.,TRBV9,TRBJ2-2,ASSVGDSLLGELF
many,.,TRBV9,TRBJ2-5,ASSADFQETQY
many,TRBD1,TRBV9,TRBJ1-2,ASSVAGTGDLLG
many,.,TRBV9,TRBJ2-3,ASSVAETSTDTQY
many,.,TRBV9,TRBJ2-1,ASSVGPRNEQF
many,.,TRBV9,TRBJ2-3,ASSPQSEIQNTQY
many,.,TRBV9,TRBJ2-5,ASSRGGGETQY
many,.,TRBV9,TRBJ2-3,ASGRAGGTDTQY
many,TRBD2,TRBV9,TRBJ2-1,ASSARVAGYNEQF
many,.,TRBV9,TRBJ2-6,ASSVAVRTGANVLT